This T cell receptor beta chain was recorded in a study of blood T cell repertoires in COVID-19. Study overall: Nucleic acid was either cDNA or gDNA, and it came from T cells, B-cell-depleted T cells, or PBMCs.

The CDR3 has 16 residues. The table came from immunoSEQ multiplex PCR; TCRdb's copy has only in-frame clones and leaves some out. Of around 200,000 clones listed, 86% were seen once; the top ten hold 20% to 25%. The chain carries TRBV21-1 and TRBJ2-5; the D call TRBD2 from the table was never checked on the DNA. TRBV21-1 is designated a pseudogene. This TCR came from a man in his 70s with active or convalescent COVID-19. Sequenced: peripheral blood. CDR3 sequence: CASSRSLGGWRETQYF. The CDR3 bases are TGTGCCAGCAGCAGGTCCCTGGGGGGATGGAGGGAGACCCAGTACTTC.